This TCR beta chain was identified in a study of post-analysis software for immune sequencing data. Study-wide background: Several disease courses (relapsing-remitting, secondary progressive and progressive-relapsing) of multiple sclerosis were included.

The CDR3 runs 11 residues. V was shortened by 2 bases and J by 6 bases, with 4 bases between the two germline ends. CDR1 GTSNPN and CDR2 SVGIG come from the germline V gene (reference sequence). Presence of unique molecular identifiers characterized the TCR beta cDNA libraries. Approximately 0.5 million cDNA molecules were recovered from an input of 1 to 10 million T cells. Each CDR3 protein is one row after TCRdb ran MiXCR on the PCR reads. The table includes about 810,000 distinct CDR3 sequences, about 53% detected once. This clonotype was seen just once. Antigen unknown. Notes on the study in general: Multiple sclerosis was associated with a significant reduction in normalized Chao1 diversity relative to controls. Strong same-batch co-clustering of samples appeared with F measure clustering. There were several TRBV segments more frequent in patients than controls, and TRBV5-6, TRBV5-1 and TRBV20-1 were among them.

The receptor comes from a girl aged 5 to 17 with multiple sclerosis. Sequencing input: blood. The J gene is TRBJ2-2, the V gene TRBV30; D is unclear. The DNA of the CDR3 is TGTGCCTGGAGTAGCCCCGGGGAGCTGTTTTTT. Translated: CAWSSPGELFF.